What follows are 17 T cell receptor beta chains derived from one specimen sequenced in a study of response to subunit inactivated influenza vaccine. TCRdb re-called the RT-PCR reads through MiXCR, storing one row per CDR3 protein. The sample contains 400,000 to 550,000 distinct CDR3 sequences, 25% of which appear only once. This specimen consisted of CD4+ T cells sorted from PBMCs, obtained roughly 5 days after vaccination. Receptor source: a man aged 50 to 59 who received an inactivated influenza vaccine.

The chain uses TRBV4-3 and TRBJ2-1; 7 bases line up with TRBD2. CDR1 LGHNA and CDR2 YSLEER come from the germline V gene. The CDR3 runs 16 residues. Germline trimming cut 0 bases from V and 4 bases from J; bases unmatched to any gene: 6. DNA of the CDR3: TGCGCCAGCAGCCAAGAGCTAAGCGGGGTTTACAATGAGCAGTTCTTC. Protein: CASSQELSGVYNEQFF.

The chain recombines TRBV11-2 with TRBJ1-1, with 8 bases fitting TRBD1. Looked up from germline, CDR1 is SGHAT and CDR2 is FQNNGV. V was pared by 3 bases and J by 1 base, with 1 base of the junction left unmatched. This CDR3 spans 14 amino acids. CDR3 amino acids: CASSFGTGNTEAFF. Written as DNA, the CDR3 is TGTGCCAGCAGCTTCGGGACAGGGAACACTGAAGCTTTCTTT.

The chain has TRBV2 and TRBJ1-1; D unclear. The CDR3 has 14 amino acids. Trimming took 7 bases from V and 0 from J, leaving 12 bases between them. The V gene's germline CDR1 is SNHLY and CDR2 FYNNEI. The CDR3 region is CASKRGQMNTEAFF. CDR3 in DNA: TGTGCCAGCAAGCGGGGTCAGATGAACACTGAAGCTTTCTTT.

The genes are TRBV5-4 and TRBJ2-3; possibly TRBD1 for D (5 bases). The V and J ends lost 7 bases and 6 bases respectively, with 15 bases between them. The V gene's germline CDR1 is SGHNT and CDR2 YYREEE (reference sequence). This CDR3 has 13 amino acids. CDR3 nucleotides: TGTGCCAGCCAGGGCCTAACGCGGGATACGCAGTATTTT. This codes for CASQGLTRDTQYF.

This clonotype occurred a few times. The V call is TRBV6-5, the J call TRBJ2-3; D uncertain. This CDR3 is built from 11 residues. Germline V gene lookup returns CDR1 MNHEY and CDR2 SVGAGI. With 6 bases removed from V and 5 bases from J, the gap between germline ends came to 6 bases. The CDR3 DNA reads TGTGCCAGCAGGAACGTAGATACGCAGTATTTT. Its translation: CASRNVDTQYF.

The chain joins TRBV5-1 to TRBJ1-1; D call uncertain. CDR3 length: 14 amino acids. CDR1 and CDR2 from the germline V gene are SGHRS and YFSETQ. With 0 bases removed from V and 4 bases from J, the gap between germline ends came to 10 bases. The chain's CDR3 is CASSLAAASTEAFF. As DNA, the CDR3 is TGCGCCAGCAGCTTGGCCGCCGCGTCCACTGAAGCTTTCTTT.

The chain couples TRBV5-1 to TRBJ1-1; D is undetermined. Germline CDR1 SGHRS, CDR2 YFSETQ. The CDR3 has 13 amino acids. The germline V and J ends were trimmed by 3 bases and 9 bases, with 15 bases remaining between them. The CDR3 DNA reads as TGCGCCAGCAGCTCCTTACCTTCCGATCAAGCTTTCTTT. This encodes CASSSLPSDQAFF.

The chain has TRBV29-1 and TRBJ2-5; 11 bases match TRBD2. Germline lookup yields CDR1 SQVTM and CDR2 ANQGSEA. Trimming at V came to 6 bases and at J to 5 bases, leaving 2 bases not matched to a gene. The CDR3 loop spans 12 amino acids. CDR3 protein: CSVTSGSETQYF. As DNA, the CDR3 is TGCAGCGTAACTAGCGGGAGTGAGACCCAGTACTTC. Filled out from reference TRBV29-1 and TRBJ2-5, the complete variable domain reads SAVISQKPSRDICQRGTSLTIQCQVDSQVTMMFWYRQQPGQSLTLIATANQGSEATYESGFVIDKFPISRPNLTFSTLTVSNMSPEDSSIYLCSVTSGSETQYFGPGTRLLVL.

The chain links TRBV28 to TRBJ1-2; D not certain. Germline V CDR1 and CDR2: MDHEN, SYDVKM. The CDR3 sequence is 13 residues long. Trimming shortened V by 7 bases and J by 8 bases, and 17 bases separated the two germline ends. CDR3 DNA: TGTGCCAGCAAACTGCGGGGATATAGGGGCTACACCTTC. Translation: CASKLRGYRGYTF.

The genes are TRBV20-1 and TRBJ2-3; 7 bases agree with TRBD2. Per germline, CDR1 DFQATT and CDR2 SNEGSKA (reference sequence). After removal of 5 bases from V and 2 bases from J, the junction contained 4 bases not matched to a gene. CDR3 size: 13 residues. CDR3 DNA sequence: TGCAGTGCTCAAAGCGGGGCCACAGATACGCAGTATTTT. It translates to CSAQSGATDTQYF.

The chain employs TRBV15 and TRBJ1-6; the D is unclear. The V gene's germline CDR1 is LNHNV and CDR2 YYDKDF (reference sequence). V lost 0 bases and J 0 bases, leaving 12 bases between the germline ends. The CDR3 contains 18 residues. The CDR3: CATSRDIGGNSYNSPLHF. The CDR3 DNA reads TGTGCCACCAGCAGAGATATAGGCGGCAACTCCTATAATTCACCCCTCCACTTT. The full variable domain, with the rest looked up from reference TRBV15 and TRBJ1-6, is DAMVIQNPRYQVTQFGKPVTLSCSQTLNHNVMYWYQQKSSQAPKLLFHYYDKDFNNEADTPDNFQSRRPNTSFCFLDIRSPGLGDTAMYLCATSRDIGGNSYNSPLHFGNGTRLTVT.

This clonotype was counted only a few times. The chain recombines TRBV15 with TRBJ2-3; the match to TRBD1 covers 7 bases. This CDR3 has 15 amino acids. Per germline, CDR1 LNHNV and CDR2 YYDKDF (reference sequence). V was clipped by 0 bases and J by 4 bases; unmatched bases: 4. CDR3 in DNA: TGTGCCACCAGCAGAGAGACAGGGATCTCAGATACGCAGTATTTT. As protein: CATSRETGISDTQYF.

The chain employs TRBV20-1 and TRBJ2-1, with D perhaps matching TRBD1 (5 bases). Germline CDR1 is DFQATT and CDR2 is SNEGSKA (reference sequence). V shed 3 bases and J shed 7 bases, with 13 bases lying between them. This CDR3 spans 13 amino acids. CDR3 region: CSASALRGNEQFF. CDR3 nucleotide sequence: TGCAGTGCTAGTGCGCTTAGGGGAAATGAGCAGTTCTTC.

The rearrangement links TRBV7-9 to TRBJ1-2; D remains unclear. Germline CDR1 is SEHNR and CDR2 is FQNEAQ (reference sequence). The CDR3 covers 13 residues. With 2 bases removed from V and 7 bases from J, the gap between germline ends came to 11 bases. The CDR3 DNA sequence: TGTGCCAGCAGCTTATCTGGGTCTGGTGGCTACACCTTC. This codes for CASSLSGSGGYTF.

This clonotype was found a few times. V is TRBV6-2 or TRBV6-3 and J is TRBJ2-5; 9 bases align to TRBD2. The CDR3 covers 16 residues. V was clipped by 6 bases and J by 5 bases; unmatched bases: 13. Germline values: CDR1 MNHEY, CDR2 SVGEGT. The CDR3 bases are TGTGCCAGCAGGCTGGGACTAGCCAATCCCGTGGAGACCCAGTACTTC. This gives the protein CASRLGLANPVETQYF.

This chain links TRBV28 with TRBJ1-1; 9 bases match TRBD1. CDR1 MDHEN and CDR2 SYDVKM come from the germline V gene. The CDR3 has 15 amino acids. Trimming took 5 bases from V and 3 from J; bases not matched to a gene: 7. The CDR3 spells CASSPWGQGDTEAFF. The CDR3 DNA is TGTGCCAGCAGTCCCTGGGGACAGGGAGACACTGAAGCTTTCTTT.

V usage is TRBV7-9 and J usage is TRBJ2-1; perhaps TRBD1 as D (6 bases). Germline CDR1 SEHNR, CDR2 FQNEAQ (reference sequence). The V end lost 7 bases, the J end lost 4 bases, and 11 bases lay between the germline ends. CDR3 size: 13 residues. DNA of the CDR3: TGTGCCAGCATGTGGGGGCCATACAATGAGCAGTTCTTC. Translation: CASMWGPYNEQFF.